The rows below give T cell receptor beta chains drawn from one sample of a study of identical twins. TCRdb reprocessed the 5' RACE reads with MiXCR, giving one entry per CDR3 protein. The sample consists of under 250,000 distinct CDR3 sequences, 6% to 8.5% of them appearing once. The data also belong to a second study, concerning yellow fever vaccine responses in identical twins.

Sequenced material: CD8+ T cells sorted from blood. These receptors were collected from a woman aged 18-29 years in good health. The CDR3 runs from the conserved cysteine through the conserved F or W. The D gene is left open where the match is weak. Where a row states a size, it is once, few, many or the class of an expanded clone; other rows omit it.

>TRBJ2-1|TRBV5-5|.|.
TGTGCCAGCAGCTCGTCGGGGGTCGGCTCCTACAATGAGCAGTTCTTC
CASSSSGVGSYNEQFF
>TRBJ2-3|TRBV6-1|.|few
TGTGCCAGCAGTGAAAGCGCAAGCCCTCCAGATACGCAGTATTTT
CASSESASPPDTQYF
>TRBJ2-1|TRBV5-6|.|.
TGTGCCAGCAACAGCCCCCTCAATGAGCAGTTCTTC
CASNSPLNEQFF
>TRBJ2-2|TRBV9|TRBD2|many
TGTGCCAGCAGCGTAGCTCCTAGCGGGGGCACCGGGGAGCTGTTTTTT
CASSVAPSGGTGELFF
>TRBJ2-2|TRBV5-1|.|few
TGCGCCAGCAGTTTGGAGGGGTGGAGTCAGATGAACACCGGGGAGCTGTTTTTT
CASSLEGWSQMNTGELFF
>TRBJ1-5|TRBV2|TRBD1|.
TGTGCCAGCAGTGCGGGAGGGGACAGGGGCAGCAATCAGCCCCAGCATTTT
CASSAGGDRGSNQPQHF
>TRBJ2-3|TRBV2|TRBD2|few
TGTGCCAGCAGGGGGTTAGCGGGACTCACAGATACGCAGTATTTT
CASRGLAGLTDTQYF
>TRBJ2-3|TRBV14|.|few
TGTGCCAGCAGCCAAGTGGGTGGTGATACGCAGTATTTT
CASSQVGGDTQYF
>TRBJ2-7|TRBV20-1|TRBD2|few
TGCAGTGCTAGAGATACCCGACTAGCGGGAGGGCCGTTTTCCTACGAGCAGTACTTC
CSARDTRLAGGPFSYEQYF
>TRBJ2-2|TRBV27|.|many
TGTGCCAGCAGTTTATCGGGAGAAGGGGCCGGGGAGCTGTTTTTT
CASSLSGEGAGELFF
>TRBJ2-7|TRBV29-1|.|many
TGCAGCGTTGAAGAGCCGGGCCAAAGCTCCTACGAGCAGTACTTC
CSVEEPGQSSYEQYF
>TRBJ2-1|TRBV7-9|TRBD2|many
TGTGCCAGCAGCTTTCTAGCGGGAGGGGGCAATGAGCAGTTCTTC
CASSFLAGGGNEQFF
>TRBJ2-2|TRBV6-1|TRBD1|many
TGTGCCAGCAGTCAAGGGACAGGGGTGGCCGGGGAGCTGTTTTTT
CASSQGTGVAGELFF
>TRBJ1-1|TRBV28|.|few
TGTGCCAGCAGTCTGGGACGGCTGCCCACTGAAGCTTTCTTT
CASSLGRLPTEAFF
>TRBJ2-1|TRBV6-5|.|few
TGTGCCAGCAGTTACTCGGGGGTGTCGGTTTTGGGAAATGAGCAGTTCTTC
CASSYSGVSVLGNEQFF
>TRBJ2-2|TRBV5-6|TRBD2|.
TGTGCCAGCAGCTTGGGACTAGCGGCGAACACCGGGGAGCTGTTTTTT
CASSLGLAANTGELFF
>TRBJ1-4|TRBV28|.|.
TGTGCCAGCAGTTTGATTCCAACTAATGAAAAACTGTTTTTT
CASSLIPTNEKLFF
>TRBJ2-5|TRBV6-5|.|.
TGTGCCAGCAGTTACTCGACAGGTTACCAAGAGACCCAGTACTTC
CASSYSTGYQETQYF